This T cell receptor (beta chain) was obtained from a study of blood T cell repertoires in COVID-19. In the original analysis: Estimated nucleated cell counts came from reference gene primer amplification. Measured with immunoSEQ multiplex PCR; TCRdb has only the in-frame clones, and not every one. For V, J and clone size, that table is used; D and trimming come from the DNA. The top ten hold under 11% of the sample, which has 300,000 to 450,000 clones, about 89% seen once. The CDR3 is made up of 20 amino acids. V was trimmed by 3 bases and J by 0 bases, leaving 24 bases between them. Germline V gene data show CDR1 as LGHDT and CDR2 as YNNKEL (reference sequence).

Specimen: peripheral blood. The sequence was collected from a woman aged 25-40 years with COVID-19, enrolled during active disease. The chain is built from TRBV3-1 (or the pseudogene TRBV3-2) and TRBJ2-1; D is perhaps TRBD2 (6 bases). CDR3 bases: TGTGCCAGCAGCCAGATTGGGAGATTCGGGACTCCTAGCTCCTACAATGAGCAGTTCTTC. Translating gives CASSQIGRFGTPSSYNEQFF.